This is a list of T cell receptor beta chains from one sample in a study of T cells in Graves' hyperthyroidism and ophthalmopathy. TCRdb re-called the multiplex PCR reads through MiXCR, storing one row per CDR3 protein. Of approximately 700,000 distinct CDR3 sequences in the sample, about 45% were seen once. The sequenced sample consisted of peripheral blood or thyroid tissue (not recorded which). These TCRs come from an adult man with Graves' disease, either hyperthyroidism or ophthalmopathy (not recorded which). Each CDR3 is given with its conserved first and last residue. D genes are given only for firm matches. Clone size is stated in some rows and not others, as once, few, many or a class when expanded.

CDR3 protein: CASSVGTADTQYF
CDR3 DNA: TGTGCCAGCAGCGTAGGGACTGCGGATACGCAGTATTTT
clone size: few
V gene: TRBV9
J gene: TRBJ2-3
D gene: -

CDR3 protein: CASSLTVGTYEQYF
CDR3 DNA: TGTGCCAGCAGCTTAACAGTGGGCACCTACGAGCAGTACTTC
clone size: many
V gene: TRBV7-2
J gene: TRBJ2-7
D gene: -

CDR3 protein: CSVDRGHEQFF
CDR3 DNA: TGCAGCGTTGATAGGGGCCATGAGCAGTTCTTC
clone size: -
V gene: TRBV29-1
J gene: TRBJ2-1
D gene: -

CDR3 protein: CAISYDRTEENQPQHF
CDR3 DNA: TGTGCCATCAGTTACGATAGGACGGAGGAGAATCAGCCCCAGCATTTT
clone size: few
V gene: TRBV10-3
J gene: TRBJ1-5
D gene: -

CDR3 protein: CASSEVKRETQYF
CDR3 DNA: TGTGCCAGCAGTGAAGTAAAACGGGAGACCCAGTACTTC
clone size: -
V gene: TRBV6-1
J gene: TRBJ2-5
D gene: -

CDR3 protein: CASSLGTGYTYEQYF
CDR3 DNA: TGTGCCAGCAGCTTAGGGACAGGGTACACCTACGAGCAGTACTTC
clone size: -
V gene: TRBV7-9
J gene: TRBJ2-7
D gene: TRBD1

CDR3 protein: CASSFRLAGGGNEQYF
CDR3 DNA: TGTGCCAGCAGCTTTCGACTAGCGGGAGGTGGGAACGAGCAGTACTTC
clone size: once
V gene: TRBV7-2
J gene: TRBJ2-7
D gene: TRBD2

CDR3 protein: CAISEAGAVNTEAFF
CDR3 DNA: TGTGCCATCAGTGAAGCTGGGGCGGTGAACACTGAAGCTTTCTTT
clone size: many
V gene: TRBV10-3
J gene: TRBJ1-1
D gene: -

CDR3 protein: CASSLSGRVPEALF
CDR3 DNA: TGTGCCAGCAGCTTGTCCGGCAGGGTCCCTGAAGCTCTCTTT
clone size: -
V gene: TRBV7-2
J gene: TRBJ1-1
D gene: -

CDR3 protein: CASSLRDSGANVLTF
CDR3 DNA: TGTGCCAGCAGCTTGCGAGACTCTGGGGCCAACGTCCTGACTTTC
clone size: many
V gene: TRBV7-2
J gene: TRBJ2-6
D gene: -

CDR3 protein: CSVWTGTGEAFF
CDR3 DNA: TGCAGCGTTTGGACGGGGACCGGAGAAGCTTTCTTT
clone size: -
V gene: TRBV29-1
J gene: TRBJ1-1
D gene: -

CDR3 protein: CASSVSRDTPFYGYTF
CDR3 DNA: TGTGCCAGCAGTGTATCCCGGGACACTCCTTTCTATGGCTACACCTTC
clone size: -
V gene: TRBV25-1
J gene: TRBJ1-2
D gene: -

CDR3 protein: CASSPGRVWQPQHF
CDR3 DNA: TGTGCCAGCAGCCCCGGGCGGGTATGGCAGCCCCAGCATTTT
clone size: few
V gene: TRBV12-3/TRBV12-4
J gene: TRBJ1-5
D gene: -

CDR3 protein: CASSNRTGLYGYTF
CDR3 DNA: TGTGCCAGCAGCAACCGGACAGGACTTTATGGCTACACCTTC
clone size: many
V gene: TRBV7-9
J gene: TRBJ1-2
D gene: TRBD1

CDR3 protein: CAISESPQNTEAFF
CDR3 DNA: TGTGCCATCAGTGAGTCCCCGCAGAACACTGAAGCTTTCTTT
clone size: -
V gene: TRBV10-3
J gene: TRBJ1-1
D gene: -

CDR3 protein: CSVQMDSPLHF
CDR3 DNA: TGCAGCGTCCAGATGGATTCACCCCTCCACTTT
clone size: once
V gene: TRBV29-1
J gene: TRBJ1-6
D gene: -

CDR3 protein: CASRGSSEQYF
CDR3 DNA: TGTGCCAGTAGAGGCTCTAGCGAGCAGTACTTC
clone size: -
V gene: TRBV19
J gene: TRBJ2-7
D gene: -

CDR3 protein: CASTPGQGYNSPLHF
CDR3 DNA: TGTGCCTCCACGCCGGGACAGGGGTATAATTCACCCCTCCACTTT
clone size: -
V gene: TRBV10-3
J gene: TRBJ1-6
D gene: TRBD1

CDR3 protein: CSAEKNSVWDTDTQYF
CDR3 DNA: TGCAGTGCGGAAAAAAATAGCGTCTGGGACACAGATACGCAGTATTTT
clone size: few
V gene: TRBV20-1
J gene: TRBJ2-3
D gene: -

CDR3 protein: CSVHRREAFF
CDR3 DNA: TGCAGTGTTCACCGTCGTGAAGCTTTCTTT
clone size: -
V gene: TRBV20-1
J gene: TRBJ1-1
D gene: -

CDR3 protein: CAISEGTGRYGYTF
CDR3 DNA: TGTGCCATCAGTGAGGGGACAGGGCGCTATGGCTACACCTTC
clone size: many
V gene: TRBV10-3
J gene: TRBJ1-2
D gene: TRBD1

CDR3 protein: CASSWKGQASYEQYF
CDR3 DNA: TGTGCCAGCAGCTGGAAGGGACAGGCCTCCTACGAGCAGTACTTC
clone size: -
V gene: TRBV7-9
J gene: TRBJ2-7
D gene: TRBD1

CDR3 protein: CATSYTPGHLNTEAFF
CDR3 DNA: TGTGCCACCAGCTACACACCGGGACACTTGAACACTGAAGCTTTCTTT
clone size: many
V gene: TRBV15
J gene: TRBJ1-1
D gene: -

CDR3 protein: CASSLNGAGYTF
CDR3 DNA: TGCGCCAGCAGCTTAAACGGGGCCGGCTACACCTTC
clone size: many
V gene: TRBV5-1
J gene: TRBJ1-2
D gene: -

CDR3 protein: CASTYWAGNQPQHF
CDR3 DNA: TGTGCCAGCACTTACTGGGCAGGGAATCAGCCCCAGCATTTT
clone size: once
V gene: TRBV7-6
J gene: TRBJ1-5
D gene: -

CDR3 protein: CASSLGMEGKETQYF
CDR3 DNA: TGTGCCAGCAGCTTGGGCATGGAGGGCAAGGAGACCCAGTACTTC
clone size: -
V gene: TRBV7-8
J gene: TRBJ2-5
D gene: -

CDR3 protein: CASSRQGIEAFF
CDR3 DNA: TGTGCCAGCAGTAGACAGGGGATTGAAGCTTTCTTT
clone size: few
V gene: TRBV2
J gene: TRBJ1-1
D gene: TRBD1

CDR3 protein: CAITGTGLMNTEAFF
CDR3 DNA: TGTGCCATCACTGGGACAGGGCTCATGAACACTGAAGCTTTCTTT
clone size: -
V gene: TRBV10-3
J gene: TRBJ1-1
D gene: TRBD1

CDR3 protein: CASSMGTGLSNQPQHF
CDR3 DNA: TGTGCCAGTAGTATGGGGACAGGTCTTAGCAATCAGCCCCAGCATTTT
clone size: -
V gene: TRBV19
J gene: TRBJ1-5
D gene: TRBD1

CDR3 protein: CSASGGYERYF
CDR3 DNA: TGCAGTGCTAGTGGAGGTTACGAGCGGTACTTC
clone size: -
V gene: TRBV20-1
J gene: TRBJ2-7
D gene: -

CDR3 protein: CASSESGTSVEQYF
CDR3 DNA: TGTGCCAGCAGTGAGTCCGGGACATCCGTCGAGCAGTACTTC
clone size: -
V gene: TRBV6-5
J gene: TRBJ2-7
D gene: -

CDR3 protein: CAIMSGTGGQSPLHF
CDR3 DNA: TGTGCCATCATGAGCGGGACAGGGGGTCAATCACCCCTCCACTTT
clone size: -
V gene: TRBV10-3
J gene: TRBJ1-6
D gene: TRBD1

CDR3 protein: CASSYSWNSNQPQHF
CDR3 DNA: TGTGCCAGCAGTTACTCTTGGAACAGCAATCAGCCCCAGCATTTT
clone size: -
V gene: TRBV2
J gene: TRBJ1-5
D gene: -

CDR3 protein: CAGSPGRGSNEKLFF
CDR3 DNA: TGTGCCGGCAGTCCTGGACGGGGATCTAATGAAAAACTGTTTTTT
clone size: -
V gene: TRBV12-3/TRBV12-4
J gene: TRBJ1-4
D gene: -

CDR3 protein: CASSERTGKYEQYF
CDR3 DNA: TGCGCCAGCAGTGAGCGGACAGGGAAATACGAGCAGTACTTC
clone size: few
V gene: TRBV10-2
J gene: TRBJ2-7
D gene: TRBD1

CDR3 protein: CATSVEFGDKGPEQYF
CDR3 DNA: TGTGCCACCAGTGTAGAATTTGGAGACAAGGGCCCCGAGCAGTACTTC
clone size: few
V gene: TRBV24-1
J gene: TRBJ2-7
D gene: -

CDR3 protein: CATSDSGQQQYF
CDR3 DNA: TGTGCCACCAGTGATTCAGGACAGCAGCAGTACTTC
clone size: many
V gene: TRBV24-1
J gene: TRBJ2-7
D gene: -